These T cell receptor beta chains were read from a single sample in a study of shared clonotypes between healthy human individuals. Sequencing was performed with immunoSEQ multiplex PCR; in TCRdb, only in-frame clones are kept and a portion is missing. The repertoire consists of millions of clones, with over 85% occurring once and the leading ten covering roughly 0.13%. The sequenced material came from naive CD4+ T cells sorted from blood. These receptors were collected from a man younger than 35 in good health. CDR3s include the opening cysteine and the closing phenylalanine or tryptophan. A D gene is named only where the DNA matches it firmly. The size of a clone is reported for some rows only, either as once, few or many, or as a class for expanded clones.

clone_size j_call d_call v_call cdr3_aa cdr3_nt
NA TRBJ1-1 NA TRBV7-9 CASSYTGLDEAFF TGTGCCAGCAGCTATACAGGGTTGGATGAAGCTTTCTTT
few TRBJ1-1 NA TRBV11-2 CASSLALWGTEAFF TGTGCCAGCAGCTTAGCATTATGGGGGACTGAAGCTTTCTTT
once TRBJ1-3 NA TRBV6-1 CASSETGTGNTIYF TGTGCCAGCAGTGAAACCGGGACAGGAAACACCATATATTTT
NA TRBJ1-3 NA TRBV5-1 CASSLDNSGNTIYF TGCGCCAGCAGCCTAGACAACTCTGGAAACACCATATATTTT
NA TRBJ1-4 NA TRBV6-5 CASSYRQANNEKLFF TGTGCCAGCAGCTACCGACAGGCAAATAATGAAAAACTGTTTTTT
NA TRBJ1-6 NA TRBV7-2 CASSLVPRDNSPLHF TGTGCCAGCAGCTTAGTACCCCGGGATAATTCACCCCTCCACTTT
NA TRBJ2-1 TRBD1 TRBV27 CATATGAGEQFF TGTGCCACCGCAACAGGGGCTGGTGAGCAGTTCTTC
NA TRBJ2-4 NA TRBV30 CAWRGLANTKNIQYF TGTGCCTGGAGAGGGCTAGCGAATACCAAAAACATTCAGTACTTC
NA TRBJ1-4 NA TRBV7-2 CASSHVGGKLFF TGTGCCAGCAGCCACGTTGGTGGAAAACTGTTTTTT
once TRBJ2-7 NA TRBV4-3 CASSQERGPYEQYF TGCGCCAGCAGCCAAGAGCGGGGTCCCTACGAGCAGTACTTC
NA TRBJ2-3 TRBD2 TRBV18 CASSPVESGGAGDTQYF TGTGCCAGCTCACCAGTTGAAAGCGGGGGGGCCGGAGATACGCAGTATTTT
NA TRBJ1-1 TRBD1 TRBV2 CASRTRRLRDRVEYTEAFF TGTGCCAGCAGGACAAGACGACTCCGGGACAGGGTTGAGTACACTGAAGCTTTCTTT
NA TRBJ2-7 NA TRBV5-4 CASSLYTGASREQYF TGTGCCAGCAGCTTATATACCGGGGCCTCGAGAGAGCAGTACTTC
once TRBJ1-3 NA TRBV6-1 CASTPIDRAGNTIYF TGTGCCAGCACGCCAATAGACCGGGCTGGAAACACCATATATTTT
NA TRBJ1-1 NA TRBV6-1 CASRTQGEAFF TGTGCCAGCAGAACCCAAGGTGAAGCTTTCTTT
NA TRBJ2-3 TRBD2 TRBV11-2 CASSLWGSGASTDTQYF TGTGCCAGCAGCCTCTGGGGGAGCGGGGCTAGCACAGATACGCAGTATTTT
once TRBJ1-2 NA TRBV27 CASSPRGRDPNYGYTF TGTGCCAGCAGTCCGAGGGGCAGGGATCCTAACTATGGCTACACCTTC
NA TRBJ2-5 NA TRBV5-1 CASRVSSETQYF TGCGCCAGCCGGGTCAGTTCCGAGACCCAGTACTTC
NA TRBJ2-4 NA TRBV5-1 CASSFGLGFKNIQYF TGCGCCAGCAGCTTCGGTCTTGGGTTTAAAAACATTCAGTACTTC
NA TRBJ2-3 TRBD1 TRBV4-1 CASSQAPGGTDTQYF TGCGCCAGCAGCCAAGCGCCAGGGGGTACAGATACGCAGTATTTT
NA TRBJ1-5 TRBD1 TRBV19 CASGTGDPRMSQPQHF TGTGCCAGTGGGACAGGTGACCCCAGGATGAGTCAGCCCCAGCATTTT
NA TRBJ2-2 TRBD1 TRBV6-5 CASSYSQGAGTGELFF TGTGCCAGCAGTTATTCCCAGGGGGCCGGAACCGGGGAGCTGTTTTTT
once TRBJ2-1 NA TRBV4-2 CASREQITKYSEQFF TGTGCCAGCCGAGAGCAGATAACAAAGTATTCTGAGCAGTTCTTC
NA TRBJ2-1 NA TRBV7-2 CASSLTGRSYNEQFF TGTGCCAGCAGCTTGACAGGAAGGTCCTACAATGAGCAGTTCTTC
NA TRBJ2-7 TRBD2 TRBV5-1 CASSQAGRSEQYF TGCGCCAGCAGCCAAGCGGGGAGGTCCGAGCAGTACTTC
NA TRBJ2-2 NA TRBV7-7 CASSLLGAPNTGELFF TGTGCTAGCAGCTTACTGGGGGCGCCAAACACCGGGGAGCTGTTTTTT
NA TRBJ1-1 NA TRBV18 CASSPSDMNTEAFF TGTGCCAGCTCACCCTCGGACATGAACACTGAAGCTTTCTTT
once TRBJ2-7 TRBD1 TRBV6-1 CASSVDRGQAYEQYF TGTGCCAGCAGTGTTGACAGGGGGCAAGCCTACGAGCAGTACTTC